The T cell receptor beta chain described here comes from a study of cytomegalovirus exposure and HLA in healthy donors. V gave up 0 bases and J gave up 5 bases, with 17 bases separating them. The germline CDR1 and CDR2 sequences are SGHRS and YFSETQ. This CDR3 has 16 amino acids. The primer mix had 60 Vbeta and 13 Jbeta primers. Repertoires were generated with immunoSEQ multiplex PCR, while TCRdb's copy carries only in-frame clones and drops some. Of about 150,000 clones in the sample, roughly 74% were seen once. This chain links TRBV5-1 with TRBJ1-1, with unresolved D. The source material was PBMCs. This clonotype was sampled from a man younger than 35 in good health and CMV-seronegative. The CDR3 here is CASSLVYKTGVTEAFF. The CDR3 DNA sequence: TGCGCCAGCAGCTTGGTTTATAAGACCGGGGTGACTGAAGCTTTCTTT. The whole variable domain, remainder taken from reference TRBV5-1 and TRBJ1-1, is KAGVTQTPRYLIKTRGQQVTLSCSPISGHRSVSWYQQTPGQGLQFLFEYFSETQRNKGNFPGRFSGRQFSNSRSEMNVSTLELGDSALYLCASSLVYKTGVTEAFFGQGTRLTVV.